These 23 T cell receptor beta chains share one sample of origin, sequenced in a study of beta chain features in type 1 diabetes. The investigators reverse transcribed all of the isolated RNA, so they sequenced expressed TCRB transcripts. Measured with immunoSEQ multiplex PCR; TCRdb has only the in-frame clones, and not every one. The data hold some 330,000 clones, with approximately 11% observed a single time. What was sequenced was naive CD4+ T cells from blood. The origin of the receptors is a woman between 25 and 40 years old in good health.

This clone was seen a few times. The chain couples TRBV6-5 to TRBJ2-7; a possible D gene is TRBD2 (6 bases). This CDR3 comprises 13 residues. V dropped 7 bases and J dropped 5 bases, with 15 bases sitting between them. CDR1 is MNHEY, CDR2 SVGAGI, per germline. The CDR3 DNA is TGTGCCAGCAACGGTGGCGGGACGAACGAGCAGTACTTC. Protein sequence: CASNGGGTNEQYF.

This clone turned up a few times. The rearrangement joins TRBV5-4 to TRBJ2-5; perhaps TRBD1 as D (5 bases). There are 16 residues in the CDR3. The germline V gene encodes CDR1 SGHNT and CDR2 YYREEE (reference sequence). The V and J ends lost 0 bases and 5 bases respectively, with 17 bases between them. The CDR3 loop reads CASSLASDNLGETQYF. The CDR3, as DNA: TGTGCCAGCAGCTTGGCCTCGGACAACCTGGGGGAGACCCAGTACTTC.

This clone has only a few counts. The gene calls are TRBV7-6 and TRBJ1-1; 7 nucleotides agree with TRBD1. CDR1 and CDR2 from the germline V gene are SGHVS and FNYEAQ. Losses at the gene ends were 1 base for V and 11 bases for J; bases not matched to a gene: 19. The CDR3 runs 17 residues. The CDR3 reads CASSLVESTGAKTMAFF. The CDR3 DNA follows: TGTGCCAGCAGCTTAGTCGAATCAACAGGGGCCAAAACTATGGCTTTCTTT.

The table lists this clone with a few counts. The chain links TRBV1 to TRBJ2-7; the D call of TRBD2 is as the table states it, not checked on the DNA. TRBV1 is deemed a pseudogene. The CDR3 extends over 17 amino acids. Here the CDR3 reads CTSSQGRLAGKEGEQYF. CDR3 coding DNA: TGCACCAGCAGCCAAGGACGACTAGCGGGAAAGGAAGGCGAGCAGTACTTC.

The table lists this clone with a few counts. Other nucleotide sequences from this sample produce the same CDR3. The rearrangement links TRBV7-2 to TRBJ2-7; 9 bases are shared with TRBD2. Trimming took 1 base from V and 1 from J; bases not matched to a gene: 5. The CDR3 loop spans 16 amino acids. Germline values: CDR1 SGHTA, CDR2 FQGNSA. The CDR3 spells CASSLVLAGGSYEQYF. CDR3 coding DNA: TGTGCCAGCAGCTTAGTACTAGCGGGCGGTTCCTACGAGCAGTACTTC.

This clone has more than one count but fewer than ten. The rearrangement links TRBV6-5 to TRBJ2-5; D ambiguous. CDR3 size: 13 residues. Looked up from germline, CDR1 is MNHEY and CDR2 is SVGAGI. Trimming cost V 7 bases and J 5 bases, with 14 bases left between them. CDR3 loop: CASTTPQLETQYF. The DNA of the CDR3 is TGTGCCAGCACCACGCCACAGTTGGAGACCCAGTACTTC.

The CDR3 nucleotides read TGTGCCAGCAGTTCGCCCTTTCGGGGGGATACGCAGTATTTT. Translating it yields CASSSPFRGDTQYF. V gene TRBV27 combines with J gene TRBJ2-3; weak D call: TRBD2 (6 bases). Germline-derived CDR1 and CDR2 are MNHEY and SMNVEV (reference sequence). V lost 4 bases, J lost 6 bases, and 14 bases lay in between. This CDR3 region has 14 residues.

This chain joins TRBV7-2 and TRBJ1-2; 9 bases fit TRBD1. Germline-derived CDR1 and CDR2 are SGHTA and FQGNSA. This CDR3 spans 16 amino acids. V gave up 3 bases and J gave up 8 bases; unmatched junction bases: 13. The CDR3 spells CASSFGTGGKIGGYTF. CDR3 sequence (DNA): TGTGCCAGCAGCTTCGGTACAGGGGGCAAAATCGGAGGCTACACCTTC.

CDR3 region: CASSPRAGEQPQHF. CDR3 sequence (DNA): TGTGCCAGCAGCCCAAGGGCAGGGGAACAGCCCCAGCATTTT. The rearrangement links TRBV27 to TRBJ1-5; D possibly corresponds to TRBD1 (6 bases). Germline V lookup: CDR1 MNHEY, CDR2 SMNVEV (reference sequence). The CDR3 covers 14 residues. Trimming shortened V by 6 bases and J by 7 bases, and 16 bases separated the two germline ends.

This sequence joins TRBV11-2 and TRBJ1-1; a weak D match, TRBD1 (6 bases). V was shortened by 3 bases and J by 0 bases, with 8 bases between the two germline ends. Germline values: CDR1 SGHAT, CDR2 FQNNGV. This CDR3 contains 14 residues. The CDR3 DNA sequence: TGTGCCAGCAGCTTGAACAGGGTGAACACTGAAGCTTTCTTT. Residues: CASSLNRVNTEAFF.

This clone was picked up a small number of times. The genes are TRBV28 and TRBJ2-3, with TRBD1 matching 9 bases. The CDR3 has 15 amino acids. The germline gives CDR1 MDHEN, CDR2 SYDVKM. The trim removed 3 bases at V and 2 bases at J, leaving 3 bases unmatched. CDR3 sequence reads: CASSLVQGATDTQYF. DNA for the CDR3: TGTGCCAGCAGTTTGGTACAGGGGGCCACAGATACGCAGTATTTT.

This clone has more than one count but fewer than ten. The chain employs TRBV29-1 and TRBJ2-7; 8 bases map to TRBD2. With 4 bases clipped from V and 0 bases from J, the junction kept 8 bases outside the gene matches. This CDR3 has 15 residues. The germline V gene encodes CDR1 SQVTM and CDR2 ANQGSEA. CDR3 nucleotide sequence: TGCAGCGTTGTAGCGGGACGGAAGAGCTCCTACGAGCAGTACTTC. The encoded protein is CSVVAGRKSSYEQYF.

V is TRBV7-8 and J is TRBJ2-5; D is possibly TRBD2 (5 bases). Between the trimmed V and J ends, which lost 0 bases and 4 bases, there was a span of 6 bases. The CDR3 extends over 13 amino acids. Germline loops: CDR1 SGHVS, CDR2 FQNEAQ. CDR3: CASSLALGETQYF. DNA for the CDR3: TGTGCCAGCAGCTTAGCACTAGGAGAGACCCAGTACTTC.

The J gene is TRBJ2-2, the V gene TRBV5-1; 9 bases are shared with TRBD2. From germline, CDR1 is SGHRS and CDR2 YFSETQ. Trimming took 4 bases from V and 7 from J; bases not matched to a gene: 14. The CDR3 spans 17 residues. CDR3 sequence reads: CASSTPSAGGPGGELFF. The DNA for the CDR3 is TGCGCCAGCAGCACCCCGTCCGCGGGAGGGCCCGGCGGGGAGCTGTTTTTT.

The chain links TRBV14 to TRBJ2-1; 7 nucleotides line up with TRBD1. CDR3 length: 15 amino acids. The ends lost 5 bases at V and 0 bases at J; junction bases unmatched: 4. Germline V gene data show CDR1 as SGHDN and CDR2 as FVKESK. This CDR3 reads CASSFRDSSYNEQFF. CDR3 bases: TGTGCCAGCAGCTTCCGGGACAGCTCCTACAATGAGCAGTTCTTC.

V usage is TRBV27 and J usage is TRBJ1-2; D unresolved. CDR3 length equals 14 residues. CDR1 and CDR2 (germline): MNHEY, SMNVEV (reference sequence). The V gene lost 6 bases and the J gene lost 1 base, with 12 bases spanning the gap. CDR3 protein: CASRPFLLNYGYTF. CDR3 coding DNA: TGTGCCAGCAGGCCGTTTTTACTTAACTATGGCTACACCTTC.

CDR3 loop: CASSLEMAGGPMRQFF. The CDR3 bases are TGTGCCAGCAGCTTGGAAATGGCGGGAGGGCCGATGAGGCAGTTCTTC. V gene TRBV5-4 combines with J gene TRBJ2-1; 9 positions match TRBD2. Germline CDR1 and CDR2: SGHNT and YYREEE (reference sequence). V lost 0 bases to trimming and J lost 12 bases; unmatched junction nucleotides: 13. This CDR3 contains 16 residues.

The chain links TRBV7-2 to TRBJ2-3; D perhaps matches TRBD2 (5 bases). The CDR3 totals 13 residues. The V gene's germline CDR1 is SGHTA and CDR2 FQGNSA. V was cut by 6 bases and J by 6 bases, with 13 bases left in between. The DNA of the CDR3 is TGTGCCAGCAGTCGCTATGAGCGGGATACGCAGTATTTT. It specifies CASSRYERDTQYF.

This chain connects TRBV4-3 to TRBJ2-5; 15 nucleotides match TRBD2. Losses at the gene ends were 3 bases for V and 5 bases for J; bases not matched to a gene: 7. Germline V gene lookup returns CDR1 LGHNA and CDR2 YSLEER. The CDR3 is 17 residues long. Here the CDR3 DNA reads TGCGCCAGCAGCCAGGGGGCTGGACTAGCGGGAGGGGAGACCCAGTACTTC. Translated: CASSQGAGLAGGETQYF.

This clone showed up just a few times. The V call is TRBV5-1, the J call TRBJ1-3; D not resolved. This CDR3 region has 14 residues. In germline, CDR1 is SGHRS, CDR2 YFSETQ. The ends were cut back, 4 bases at V and 0 bases at J, with 8 bases in the middle. The CDR3: CASSPTRSGNTIYF. The CDR3 DNA follows: TGCGCCAGCAGCCCGACACGCTCTGGAAACACCATATATTTT.

The V and J genes are TRBV9 and TRBJ2-7; 7 nucleotides align to TRBD1. The germline gives CDR1 SGDLS, CDR2 YYNGEE. The CDR3 is 14 amino acids. V lost 2 bases to trimming and J lost 2 bases; unmatched junction nucleotides: 4. The CDR3 is CASSVGTAAYEQYF. In nucleotides, the CDR3 is TGTGCCAGCAGCGTCGGGACAGCGGCCTACGAGCAGTACTTC.

This clone was seen a handful of times. V and J are TRBV29-1 and TRBJ2-7; TRBD2 matches at 8 bases. Germline CDR1 reads SQVTM; CDR2 reads ANQGSEA. The CDR3 covers 15 residues. After removal of 6 bases from V and 6 bases from J, the junction contained 16 bases not matched to a gene. The CDR3 spells CSVQILSGKGAEQYF. The CDR3 nucleotides are TGCAGCGTCCAAATTCTTAGCGGGAAAGGCGCCGAGCAGTACTTC.

This clone was counted between two and nine times. V is TRBV7-2 and J is TRBJ2-7; TRBD2 agrees at 9 bases. Germline V gives CDR1 SGHTA, CDR2 FQGNSA. This CDR3 region has 14 residues. Losses at the gene ends were 3 bases for V and 3 bases for J; bases not matched to a gene: 3. The CDR3 DNA follows: TGTGCCAGCAGCTTCGGACTAGCGAGCTACGAGCAGTACTTC. It specifies CASSFGLASYEQYF.